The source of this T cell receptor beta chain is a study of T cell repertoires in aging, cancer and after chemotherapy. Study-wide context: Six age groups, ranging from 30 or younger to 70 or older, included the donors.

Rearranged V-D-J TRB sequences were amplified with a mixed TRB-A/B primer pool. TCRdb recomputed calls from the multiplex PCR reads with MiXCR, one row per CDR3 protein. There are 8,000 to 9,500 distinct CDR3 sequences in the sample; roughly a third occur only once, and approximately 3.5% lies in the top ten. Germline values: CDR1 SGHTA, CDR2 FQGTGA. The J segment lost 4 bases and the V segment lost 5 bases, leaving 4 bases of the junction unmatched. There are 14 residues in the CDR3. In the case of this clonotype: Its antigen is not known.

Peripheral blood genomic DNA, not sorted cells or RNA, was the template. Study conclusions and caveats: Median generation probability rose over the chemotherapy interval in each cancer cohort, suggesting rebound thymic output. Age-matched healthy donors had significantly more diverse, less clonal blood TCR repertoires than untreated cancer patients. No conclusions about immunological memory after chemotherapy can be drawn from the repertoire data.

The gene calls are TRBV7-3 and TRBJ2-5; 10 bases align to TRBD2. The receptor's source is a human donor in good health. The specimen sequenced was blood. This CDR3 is CASSISGGSETQYF. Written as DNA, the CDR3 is TGTGCCAGCAGCATTAGCGGGGGGTCAGAGACCCAGTACTTC. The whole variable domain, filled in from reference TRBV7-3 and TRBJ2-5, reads GAGVSQTPSNKVTEKGKYVELRCDPISGHTALYWYRQSLGQGPEFLIYFQGTGAADDSGLPNDRFFAVRPEGSVSTLKIQRTERGDSAVYLCASSISGGSETQYFGPGTRLLVL.